This T cell receptor beta chain appears in the sequencing data of a study of neurological immune-mediated disorders. The overall study: Relapsing-remitting disease was seen in 31 of the 34 multiple sclerosis patients, and secondary progressive disease was seen in 3. Broader study findings: The study found no CDR3 amino acid sequences shared by expanded clones across subjects, suggesting private repertoires in all groups.

At least ten counts were recorded for this clonotype. Its cognate antigen is unknown. Germline V gene sequence: CDR1 SNHLY, CDR2 FYNNEI. The CDR3 loop spans 15 amino acids. After removal of 8 bases from V and 0 bases from J, the junction contained 2 bases not matched to a gene. A 10-nucleotide random UMI tagged transcripts in template-switch 5'RACE cDNA synthesis. Each CDR3 protein gets one entry after TCRdb re-called the 5' RACE reads with MiXCR. The sample has about 74,000 distinct CDR3 sequences, 5.2% seen once. It was from 2 million PBMCs stored at -80 C that the unsorted libraries were obtained. The clonotype was recovered from a man aged 18 to 35 with multiple sclerosis. The sample comprised PBMCs. J is TRBJ1-6 and V is TRBV2, with 9 bases fitting TRBD1. The CDR3: CASQTGGSYNSPLHF. The CDR3 region has the DNA TGTGCCAGCCAGACAGGGGGCTCCTATAATTCACCCCTCCACTTT.